This passage covers 3 T cell receptor beta chains from one sample sequenced in a study of T cell responses to AZD1222 COVID-19 vaccine. The data were produced by immunoSEQ multiplex PCR, yet TCRdb's version contains in-frame clones alone and is incomplete. The sample has about 100,000 clones, 85% to 90% seen once; the top ten hold over 2%. Source: peripheral blood, taken 28 days after the second AZD1222 dose. The receptors were sampled from an adult who received the AZD1222 COVID-19 vaccine.

V is TRBV5-1 and J is TRBJ1-6; no definite D call. Trimming took 0 bases from V and 7 from J, leaving 11 bases between them. Germline assignment: CDR1 SGHRS and CDR2 YFSETQ. The CDR3 contains 15 residues. The CDR3 coding sequence is TGCGCCAGCAGCTTGGGTCCGGAGCTGAATTCACCCCTCCACTTT. This encodes CASSLGPELNSPLHF. Based on the CDR3 plus reference TRBV5-1 and TRBJ1-6, the full variable domain is KAGVTQTPRYLIKTRGQQVTLSCSPISGHRSVSWYQQTPGQGLQFLFEYFSETQRNKGNFPGRFSGRQFSNSRSEMNVSTLELGDSALYLCASSLGPELNSPLHFGNGTRLTVT.

The chain carries TRBV19 and TRBJ1-5; D is unresolved. The CDR3 is made up of 15 amino acids. Germline CDR1 LNHDA, CDR2 SQIVND (reference sequence). The V end lost 5 bases, the J end lost 2 bases, and 13 bases lay between the germline ends. Written as DNA, the CDR3 is TGTGCCAGTAGTGCGCTCGGGAGTGGCAATCAGCCCCAGCATTTT. Translated: CASSALGSGNQPQHF. Full variable domain (missing parts from reference TRBV19 and TRBJ1-5): DGGITQSPKYLFRKEGQNVTLSCEQNLNHDAMYWYRQDPGQGLRLIYYSQIVNDFQKGDIAEGYSVSREKKESFPLTVTSAQKNPTAFYLCASSALGSGNQPQHFGDGTRLSIL.

V is TRBV27 and J is TRBJ1-1; 8 positions match TRBD1. Germline CDR1 is MNHEY and CDR2 is SMNVEV (reference sequence). V lost 5 bases, J lost 4 bases, and 12 bases stayed unmatched. The CDR3 covers 16 residues. CDR3 protein: CASSPGGGTGPTEAFF. The CDR3 DNA sequence: TGTGCCAGCAGTCCGGGAGGGGGGACAGGACCCACTGAAGCTTTCTTT.